The clone carrying this TCR beta chain was counted many times. Its matching antigen is unknown. The sample belongs to a study of CD8 T cells in ankylosing spondylitis. General study findings and limits: Significant enrichment of disease-linked clones was reported in matched ankylosing spondylitis synovial fluid.

TCRdb processed the 5' RACE reads anew with MiXCR; each CDR3 protein has one entry. The repertoire holds some 180,000 distinct CDR3 sequences, with roughly 18% as singletons. The length of the CDR3 is 18 residues. The germline V gene has CDR1 MGHRA and CDR2 YSYEKL. Trimming removed 0 bases from V and 7 bases from J; junction bases left unmatched: 11. Sequencing was done on a sample of blood, either unsorted or a sorted T cell fraction (not recorded which). The chain uses TRBV4-1 and TRBJ2-1, with 11 bases identical to TRBD2. This sequence originates from a male donor aged 5 to 29 with ankylosing spondylitis or in good health (not recorded which). This CDR3 is CASSQDGGGTSGPNEQFF. The CDR3 DNA sequence: TGCGCCAGCAGCCAAGATGGTGGGGGGACTAGCGGTCCGAATGAGCAGTTCTTC.